The clone carrying this T cell receptor (beta chain) was observed a single time. What it recognizes is unknown. MiXCR, run by TCRdb on the 5' RACE reads, gives a single entry per CDR3 protein. The sample yields under 600,000 distinct CDR3 sequences, about a fifth seen once. These data originate in a study of T-cell memory formation after mild COVID-19. Study summary: There were largely donor-specific TCR clusters. General study points: Nothing showed for sure that second-wave clones peaking on day 37 were SARS-CoV-2 specific.

The ends were cut back, 1 base at V and 0 bases at J, with 16 bases in the middle. There are 19 residues in the CDR3. Germline CDR1 LGHDT, CDR2 YNNKEL (reference sequence). The J gene is TRBJ2-6, the V gene TRBV3-1; D is unclear. The sequence came from an adult woman who had mild COVID-19 (a few samples of this study predate the infection). Cell type and time point are not known. The sequencing sample was made of PBMCs or a T cell subset sorted from them (not recorded which). The CDR3 DNA sequence: TGTGCCAGCAGCCAAGCCCTCGGCTTGTCTAGCTCTGGGGCCAACGTCCTGACTTTC. Protein product: CASSQALGLSSSGANVLTF.